The 13 T cell receptor beta chains listed next were all sequenced from one sample in a study of blood T cell repertoires in COVID-19. Assay: immunoSEQ multiplex PCR; the TCRdb copy retains only in-frame clones and omits some. Of approximately 240,000 clones in the sample, about 79% were seen once. Sequenced sample: PBMCs or T cells enriched from blood (not recorded which). These receptors originate from a woman between 40 and 50 years old with acute COVID-19.

The chain is built from TRBV11-2 and TRBJ1-5, with TRBD1 identical over 7 bases. The CDR3 spans 13 residues. From germline, CDR1 is SGHAT and CDR2 FQNNGV. Unmatched junction bases numbered 5, after V lost 3 bases and J lost 9 bases. The CDR3 region is CASSLNRGGPQHF. DNA of the CDR3: TGTGCCAGCAGCTTGAACAGGGGTGGGCCCCAGCATTTT.

This chain joins TRBV10-1 and TRBJ1-1; tentatively, D is TRBD1 (5 bases). This CDR3 spans 14 amino acids. The germline gives CDR1 WNHNN, CDR2 SYGVQD (reference sequence). The V and J ends lost 2 bases and 3 bases respectively, with 10 bases between them. CDR3 DNA: TGCGCCAGCAGTGAGGTAGACAGAGACACTGAAGCTTTCTTT. Encoded protein: CASSEVDRDTEAFF.

J is TRBJ2-1 and V is TRBV29-1, with TRBD2 matching 7 bases. The germline gives CDR1 SQVTM, CDR2 ANQGSEA. V gave up 6 bases and J gave up 0 bases; unmatched junction bases: 5. The CDR3 contains 14 residues. The CDR3 protein is CSVVPGGSYNEQFF. CDR3 DNA: TGCAGCGTCGTCCCGGGGGGCTCCTACAATGAGCAGTTCTTC.

The rearrangement links TRBV7-3 to TRBJ1-1, with D possibly being TRBD1 (6 bases). The V end lost 5 bases, the J end lost 1 base, and 14 bases lay between the germline ends. Germline assignment: CDR1 SGHTA and CDR2 FQGTGA. The CDR3 runs to 15 residues. The CDR3 DNA reads TGTGCCAGCAGCCCCGCTGGGGGGGCGAACACTGAAGCTTTCTTT. This codes for CASSPAGGANTEAFF.

The chain joins TRBV4-3 to TRBJ2-5, with D perhaps matching TRBD2 (5 bases). Trimming stripped 4 bases from V and 5 bases from J, with 14 bases between. The CDR3 spans 14 residues. Looked up from germline, CDR1 is LGHNA and CDR2 is YSLEER. The CDR3 bases are TGCGCCAGCAGCCTAGGACTGGCTGGGGAGACCCAGTACTTC. Translating gives CASSLGLAGETQYF.

This clone was detected once. V usage is TRBV2 and J usage is TRBJ1-1, with 7 nucleotides matching TRBD1. Trimming removed 8 bases from V and 2 bases from J; junction bases left unmatched: 11. The CDR3 loop spans 15 amino acids. CDR1 and CDR2 (germline): SNHLY, FYNNEI. For the CDR3, the DNA is TGTGCCAGCCAAAGGAGGGACAGTCTTAACACTGAAGCTTTCTTT. It translates to CASQRRDSLNTEAFF. The whole variable domain, filled in from reference TRBV2 and TRBJ1-1, reads EPEVTQTPSHQVTQMGQEVILRCVPISNHLYFYWYRQILGQKVEFLVSFYNNEISEKSEIFDDQFSVERPDGSNFTLKIRSTKLEDSAMYFCASQRRDSLNTEAFFGQGTRLTVV.

V usage is TRBV6-2 or TRBV6-3 and J usage is TRBJ1-6; no definite D call. The CDR3 is 14 residues long. Trimming left V 2 bases short and J 10 bases short, with 12 bases between. Germline V CDR1 and CDR2: MNHEY, SVGEGT. Here the CDR3 reads CASSYPQVGSPLHF. The CDR3 DNA is TGTGCCAGCAGTTACCCCCAGGTTGGGTCACCCCTCCACTTT.

V usage is TRBV4-1 and J usage is TRBJ1-1, with D possibly TRBD1 on 5 matching bases. V was cut by 3 bases and J by 1 base, with 15 bases left in between. Germline V lookup: CDR1 MGHRA, CDR2 YSYEKL. This CDR3 comprises 16 residues. CDR3 sequence reads: CASSHPGLLKNTEAFF. CDR3 bases: TGCGCCAGCAGCCACCCGGGACTCCTTAAGAACACTGAAGCTTTCTTT.

The CDR3 protein is CASRRSTGGSRSFF. CDR3 nucleotide sequence: TGTGCCAGCAGAAGATCGACAGGGGGCAGCCGGTCGTTCTTT. The chain joins TRBV28 to TRBJ1-1, with 10 bases identical to TRBD1. V was pared by 6 bases and J by 14 bases, with 15 bases of the junction left unmatched. Germline CDR1 is MDHEN and CDR2 is SYDVKM. The CDR3 sequence is 14 residues long. The full variable domain, in which reference TRBV28 and TRBJ1-1 provide the parts outside the CDR3, is DVKVTQSSRYLVKRTGEKVFLECVQDMDHENMFWYRQDPGLGLRLIYFSYDVKMKEKGDIPEGYSVSREKKERFSLILESASTNQTSMYLCASRRSTGGSRSFFGQGTRLTVV.

This clone came up once. This chain uses TRBV19 with TRBJ1-2; TRBD1 matches at 7 bases. CDR1 is LNHDA and CDR2 is SQIVND in the germline V gene (reference sequence). Trimming removed 5 bases from V and 3 bases from J; junction bases left unmatched: 6. The CDR3 loop spans 14 amino acids. The CDR3 nucleotides read TGTGCCAGTAGTGAACAGGGGTGGCACTATGGCTACACCTTC. Protein product: CASSEQGWHYGYTF.

This rearrangement joins TRBV25-1 to TRBJ1-2, with D possibly TRBD1 on 6 matching bases. CDR1 is MGHDK, CDR2 SYGVNS, per germline. The V end was cut by 2 bases, the J end by 4 bases, with 14 bases between. This CDR3 spans 15 amino acids. The CDR3 sequence is CASSEQGRGLYGYTF. CDR3 nucleotide sequence: TGTGCCAGCAGTGAACAGGGGCGGGGGCTCTATGGCTACACCTTC.

This clone was recorded a few times. The chain uses TRBV2 and TRBJ1-1; D is unclear. This CDR3 spans 12 amino acids. CDR1 is SNHLY and CDR2 is FYNNEI in the germline V gene. V gave up 6 bases and J gave up 9 bases, with 14 bases separating them. The CDR3 region is CASSFSQSKAFF. CDR3 nucleotides: TGTGCCAGCAGCTTCTCACAGAGCAAAGCTTTCTTT.

Regarding this clone: Other DNA sequences of this sample code for an identical CDR3. The V gene is TRBV12-3 or TRBV12-4, the J gene TRBJ1-3, with D unresolved. The CDR3 length is 12 residues. Trimming took 5 bases from V and 2 from J, leaving 4 bases between them. CDR3 nucleotides: TGTGCCAGCAGTCTTCCTGGAAACACCATATATTTT. Its translation is CASSLPGNTIYF.